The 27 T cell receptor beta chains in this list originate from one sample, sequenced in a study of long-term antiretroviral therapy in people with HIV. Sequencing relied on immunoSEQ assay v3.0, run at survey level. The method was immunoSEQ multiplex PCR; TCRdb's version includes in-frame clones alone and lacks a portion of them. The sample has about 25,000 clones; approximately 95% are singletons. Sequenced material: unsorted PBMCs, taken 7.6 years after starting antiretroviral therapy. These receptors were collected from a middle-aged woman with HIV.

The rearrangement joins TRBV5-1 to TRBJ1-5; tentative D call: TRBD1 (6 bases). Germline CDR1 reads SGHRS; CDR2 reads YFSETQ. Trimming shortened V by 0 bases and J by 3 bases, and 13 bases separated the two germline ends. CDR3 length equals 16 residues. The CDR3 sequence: CASSLDGTMNNQPQHF. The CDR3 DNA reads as TGCGCCAGCAGCTTGGACGGGACAATGAACAATCAGCCCCAGCATTTT.

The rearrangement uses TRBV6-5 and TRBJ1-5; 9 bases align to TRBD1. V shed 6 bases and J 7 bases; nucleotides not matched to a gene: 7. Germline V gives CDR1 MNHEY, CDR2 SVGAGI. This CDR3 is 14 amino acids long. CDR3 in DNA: TGTGCCAGCAGGGAACAGGGGGCAGGGCAGCCCCAGCATTTT. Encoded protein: CASREQGAGQPQHF.

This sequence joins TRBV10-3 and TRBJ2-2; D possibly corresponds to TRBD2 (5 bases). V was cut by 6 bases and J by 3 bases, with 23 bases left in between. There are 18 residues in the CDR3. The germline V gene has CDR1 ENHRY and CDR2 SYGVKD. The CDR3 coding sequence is TGTGCCATCAGCATTACGTACCTGCTCCCGCGGGACACCGGGGAGCTGTTTTTT. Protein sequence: CAISITYLLPRDTGELFF.

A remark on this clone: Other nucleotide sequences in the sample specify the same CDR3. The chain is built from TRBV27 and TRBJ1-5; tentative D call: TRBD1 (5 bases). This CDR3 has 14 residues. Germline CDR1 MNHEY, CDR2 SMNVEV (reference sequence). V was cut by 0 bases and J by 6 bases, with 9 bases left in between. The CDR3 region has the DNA TGTGCCAGCAGTTTATCGCAGGGTTCTCAGCCCCAGCATTTT. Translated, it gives CASSLSQGSQPQHF.

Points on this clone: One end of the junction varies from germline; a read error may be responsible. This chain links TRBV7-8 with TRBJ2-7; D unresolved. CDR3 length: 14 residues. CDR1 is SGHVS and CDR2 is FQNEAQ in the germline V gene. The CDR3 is CASSLASGSLYHFF. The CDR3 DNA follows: TGTGCCAGCAGCTTAGCATCGGGCAGCCTCTATCACTTCTTC.

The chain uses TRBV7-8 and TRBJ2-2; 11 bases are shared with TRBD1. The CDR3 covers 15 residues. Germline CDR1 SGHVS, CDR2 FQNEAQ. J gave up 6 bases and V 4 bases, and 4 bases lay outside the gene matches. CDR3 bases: TGTGCCAGCAGCTCCCGGGACAGGGGGTCCGGGGAGCTGTTTTTT. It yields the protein CASSSRDRGSGELFF. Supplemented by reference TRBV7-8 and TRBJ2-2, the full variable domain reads GAGVSQSPRYKVAKRGQDVALRCDPISGHVSLFWYQQALGQGPEFLTYFQNEAQLDKSGLPSDRFFAERPEGSVSTLKIQRTQQEDSAVYLCASSSRDRGSGELFFGEGSRLTVL.

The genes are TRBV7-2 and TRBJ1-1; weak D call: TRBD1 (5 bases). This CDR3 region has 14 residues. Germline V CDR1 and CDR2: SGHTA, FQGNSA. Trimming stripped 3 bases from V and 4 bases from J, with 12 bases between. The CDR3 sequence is CASSLQIRGTEAFF. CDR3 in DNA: TGTGCCAGCAGCTTGCAGATAAGGGGCACTGAAGCTTTCTTT.

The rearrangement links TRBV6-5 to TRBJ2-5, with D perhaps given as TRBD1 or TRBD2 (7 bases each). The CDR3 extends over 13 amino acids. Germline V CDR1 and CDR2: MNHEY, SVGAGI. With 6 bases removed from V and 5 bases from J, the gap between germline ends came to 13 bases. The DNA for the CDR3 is TGTGCCAGCAGGCCAGGGGGAGGGGAGACCCAGTACTTC. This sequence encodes CASRPGGGETQYF.

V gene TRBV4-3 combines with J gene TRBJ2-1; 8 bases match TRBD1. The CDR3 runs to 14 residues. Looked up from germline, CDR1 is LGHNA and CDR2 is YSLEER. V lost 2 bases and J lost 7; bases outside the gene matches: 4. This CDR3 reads CASSQQGADNEQFF. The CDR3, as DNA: TGCGCCAGCAGCCAACAGGGGGCAGATAATGAGCAGTTCTTC.

In DNA form, the CDR3 reads TGCGCCAGCAGCCAAGTGGGAGAGCCCACCTACGAGCAGTACTTC. Its translation: CASSQVGEPTYEQYF. This chain joins TRBV4-1 and TRBJ2-7; maybe TRBD2 (5 bases). V lost 1 base to trimming and J lost 2 bases, with 12 bases between them. This CDR3 spans 15 amino acids. Germline assignment: CDR1 MGHRA and CDR2 YSYEKL.

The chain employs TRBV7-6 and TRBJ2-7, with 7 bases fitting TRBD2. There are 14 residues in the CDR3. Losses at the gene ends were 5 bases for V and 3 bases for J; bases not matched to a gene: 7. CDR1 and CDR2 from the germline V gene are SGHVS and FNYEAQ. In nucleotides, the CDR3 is TGTGCCAGCAGCCCCTCCTCGGGGGGCTACGAGCAGTACTTC. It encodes CASSPSSGGYEQYF.

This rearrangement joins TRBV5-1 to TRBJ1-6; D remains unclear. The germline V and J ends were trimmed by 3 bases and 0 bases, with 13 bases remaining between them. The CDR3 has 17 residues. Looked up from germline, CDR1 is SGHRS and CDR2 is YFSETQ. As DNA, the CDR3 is TGCGCCAGCAGCTCGAAGGACGCCAGCTCCTATAATTCACCCCTCCACTTT. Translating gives CASSSKDASSYNSPLHF.

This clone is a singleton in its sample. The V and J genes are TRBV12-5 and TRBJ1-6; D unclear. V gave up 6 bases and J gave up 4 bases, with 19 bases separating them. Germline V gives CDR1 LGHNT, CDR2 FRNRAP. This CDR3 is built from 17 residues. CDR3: CASGPAGVLGYNSPLHF. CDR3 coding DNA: TGTGCTAGTGGCCCGGCCGGGGTTCTCGGGTATAATTCACCCCTCCACTTT.

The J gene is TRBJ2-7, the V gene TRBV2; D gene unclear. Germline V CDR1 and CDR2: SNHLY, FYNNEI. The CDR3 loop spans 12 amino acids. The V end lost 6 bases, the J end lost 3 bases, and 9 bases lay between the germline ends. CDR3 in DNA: TGTGCCAGCAGGGGTGGCGGCTACGAGCAGTACTTC. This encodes CASRGGGYEQYF.

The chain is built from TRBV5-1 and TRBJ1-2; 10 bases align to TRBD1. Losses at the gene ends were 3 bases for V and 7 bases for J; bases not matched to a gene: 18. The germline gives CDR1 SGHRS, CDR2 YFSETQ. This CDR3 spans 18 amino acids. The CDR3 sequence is CASSSRTGTGESGSGYTF. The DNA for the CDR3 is TGCGCCAGCAGCTCACGTACCGGGACAGGGGAATCAGGCAGTGGCTACACCTTC.

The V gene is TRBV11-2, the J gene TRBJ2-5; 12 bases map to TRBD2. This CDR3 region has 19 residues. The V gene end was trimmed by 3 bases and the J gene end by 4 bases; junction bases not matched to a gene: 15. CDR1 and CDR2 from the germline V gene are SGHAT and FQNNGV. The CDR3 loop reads CASSLSGRLAGDPGETQYF. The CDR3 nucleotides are TGTGCCAGCAGCTTGTCTGGTAGACTAGCGGGGGACCCAGGAGAGACCCAGTACTTC.

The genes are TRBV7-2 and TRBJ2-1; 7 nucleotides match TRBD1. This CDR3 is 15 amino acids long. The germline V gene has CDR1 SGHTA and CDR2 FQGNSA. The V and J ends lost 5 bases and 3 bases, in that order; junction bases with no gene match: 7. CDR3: CASSPPGQLYNEQFF. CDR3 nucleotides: TGTGCCAGCAGCCCACCGGGACAGCTCTACAATGAGCAGTTCTTC. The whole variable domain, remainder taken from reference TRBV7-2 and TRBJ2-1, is GAGVSQSPSNKVTEKGKDVELRCDPISGHTALYWYRQSLGQGLEFLIYFQGNSAPDKSGLPSDRFSAERTGGSVSTLTIQRTQQEDSAVYLCASSPPGQLYNEQFFGPGTRLTVL.

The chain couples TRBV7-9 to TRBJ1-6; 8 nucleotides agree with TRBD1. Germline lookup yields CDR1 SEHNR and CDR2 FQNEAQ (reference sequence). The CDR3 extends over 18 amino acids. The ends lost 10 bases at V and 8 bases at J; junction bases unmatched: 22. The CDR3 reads CATSSRQGAGSRDSPLHF. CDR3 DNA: TGTGCCACCTCCTCGCGGCAGGGGGCAGGTTCGCGGGATTCACCCCTCCACTTT.

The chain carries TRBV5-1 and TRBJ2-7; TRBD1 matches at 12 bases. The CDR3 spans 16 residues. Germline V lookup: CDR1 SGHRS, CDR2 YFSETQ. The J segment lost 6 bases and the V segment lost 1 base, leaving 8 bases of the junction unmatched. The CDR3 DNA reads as TGCGCCAGCAGCTTGCAGGGGGGGACAGGGGGCTTCGAGCAGTACTTC. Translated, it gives CASSLQGGTGGFEQYF.

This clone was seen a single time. CDR3 residues: CASSQGWDTEAFF. As DNA, the CDR3 is TGCGCCAGCAGCCAAGGTTGGGATACTGAAGCTTTCTTT. The rearrangement uses TRBV4-3 and TRBJ1-1; D is unclear. Germline assignment: CDR1 LGHNA and CDR2 YSLEER. The CDR3 extends over 13 amino acids. Deletions cut 1 base from V and 5 bases from J, with 8 bases between.

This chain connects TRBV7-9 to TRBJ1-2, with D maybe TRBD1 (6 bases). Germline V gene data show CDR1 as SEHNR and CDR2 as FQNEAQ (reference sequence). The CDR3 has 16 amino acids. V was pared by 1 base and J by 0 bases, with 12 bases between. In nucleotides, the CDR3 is TGTGCCAGCAGCTTAGATCCCAGGACAGCTAACTATGGCTACACCTTC. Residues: CASSLDPRTANYGYTF.

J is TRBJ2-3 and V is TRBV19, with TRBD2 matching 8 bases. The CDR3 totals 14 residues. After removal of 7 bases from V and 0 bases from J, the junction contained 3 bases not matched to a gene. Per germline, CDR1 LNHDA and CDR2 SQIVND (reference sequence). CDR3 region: CASKRGGSTDTQYF. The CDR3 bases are TGTGCCAGTAAACGGGGGGGGAGCACAGATACGCAGTATTTT.

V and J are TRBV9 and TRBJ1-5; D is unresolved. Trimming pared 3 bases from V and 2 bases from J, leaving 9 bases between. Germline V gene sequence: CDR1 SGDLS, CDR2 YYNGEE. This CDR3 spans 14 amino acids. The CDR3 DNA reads TGTGCCAGCAGCGATGGGTACGGCAATCAGCCCCAGCATTTT. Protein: CASSDGYGNQPQHF.

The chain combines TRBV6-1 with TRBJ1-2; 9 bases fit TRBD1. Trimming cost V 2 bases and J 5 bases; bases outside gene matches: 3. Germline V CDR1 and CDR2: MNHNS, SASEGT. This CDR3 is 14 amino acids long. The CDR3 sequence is CASSEMTGGYGYTF. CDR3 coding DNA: TGTGCCAGCAGTGAAATGACAGGGGGGTATGGCTACACCTTC.

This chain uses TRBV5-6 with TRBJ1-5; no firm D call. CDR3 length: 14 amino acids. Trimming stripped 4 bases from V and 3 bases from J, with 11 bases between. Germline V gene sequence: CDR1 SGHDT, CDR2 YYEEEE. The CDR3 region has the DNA TGTGCCAGCAGCGGAGGGTGGAACAATCAGCCCCAGCATTTT. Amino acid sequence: CASSGGWNNQPQHF.

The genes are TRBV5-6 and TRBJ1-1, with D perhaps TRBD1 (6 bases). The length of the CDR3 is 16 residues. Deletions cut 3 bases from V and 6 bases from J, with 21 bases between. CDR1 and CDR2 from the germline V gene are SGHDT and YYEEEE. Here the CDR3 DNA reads TGTGCCAGCAGCTCTATAACAGACAGGCCAGACGCTGAAGCTTTCTTT. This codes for CASSSITDRPDAEAFF.

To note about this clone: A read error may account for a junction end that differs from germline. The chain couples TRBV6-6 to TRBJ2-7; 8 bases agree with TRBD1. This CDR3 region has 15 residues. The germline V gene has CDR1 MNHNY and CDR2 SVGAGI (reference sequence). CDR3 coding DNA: TGTGCCAGCGGTTACCCGGGACAGGATTCTTACGAGCAGTACTTC. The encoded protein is CASGYPGQDSYEQYF.